The 22 T cell receptor beta chains below all came from one sample that was sequenced in a study of T-cell memory formation after mild COVID-19. TCRdb recomputed calls from the 5' RACE reads with MiXCR, one row per CDR3 protein. The sample contains approximately 51,000 distinct CDR3 sequences, 9.3% of which appear only once. The sequenced material came from PBMCs or a T cell subset sorted from them (not recorded which). Every receptor here comes from an adult woman who had mild COVID-19 (a few samples of this study predate the infection). Cell type and time point are not known.

About this clonotype: A read error is possible here, since a much larger clone lies one base away. The chain carries TRBV20-1 and TRBJ2-3; D is perhaps TRBD2 (5 bases). CDR1 and CDR2 from the germline V gene are DFQATT and SNEGSKA (reference sequence). The CDR3 extends over 13 amino acids. With 3 bases removed from V and 1 base from J, the gap between germline ends came to 8 bases. In DNA form, the CDR3 reads TGCAGTGCTAGGGAGAGGGGCACAGATACGCAGTATTTT. This encodes CSARERGTDTQYF.

In its sample, this clonotype was seen a few times. V gene TRBV20-1 combines with J gene TRBJ2-3, with no clear D. Germline CDR1 and CDR2: DFQATT and SNEGSKA (reference sequence). Trimming took off 3 bases at V and 0 bases at J, with 7 bases between the two ends. The CDR3 covers 13 residues. The CDR3 loop is CSASEASTDTQYF. CDR3 bases: TGCAGTGCTAGTGAGGCCAGCACAGATACGCAGTATTTT.

This clonotype occurred a few times. The chain has TRBV24-1 and TRBJ2-5; D gene uncertain. CDR3 length: 13 amino acids. Per germline, CDR1 KGHDR and CDR2 SFDVKD. The V gene lost 3 bases and the J gene lost 0 bases, with 4 bases spanning the gap. This chain's CDR3 is CATSDLYQETQYF. The CDR3, as DNA: TGTGCCACCAGTGATCTGTACCAAGAGACCCAGTACTTC.

This clonotype turned up a few times. The chain couples TRBV29-1 to TRBJ1-1; the D is unclear. Germline V gene sequence: CDR1 SQVTM, CDR2 ANQGSEA. The CDR3 length is 13 residues. The V end was cut by 6 bases, the J end by 0 bases, with 11 bases between. DNA of the CDR3: TGCAGCGTGACGGACGGTATGAACACTGAAGCTTTCTTT. It translates to CSVTDGMNTEAFF.

This clonotype was counted at least ten times. This chain uses TRBV5-1 with TRBJ2-5; TRBD1 matches at 10 bases. The germline gives CDR1 SGHRS, CDR2 YFSETQ. The CDR3 runs to 14 residues. V gave up 5 bases and J gave up 2 bases; unmatched junction bases: 3. The CDR3 here is CASRTGGRQETQYF. Written as DNA, the CDR3 is TGCGCCAGCAGGACAGGGGGCCGACAAGAGACCCAGTACTTC.

This clonotype was observed a few times. Here the CDR3 reads CSVGAGGLGVANEQFF. For the CDR3, the DNA is TGCAGCGTTGGTGCAGGGGGCCTGGGCGTCGCCAATGAGCAGTTCTTC. This chain joins TRBV29-1 and TRBJ2-1; 8 nucleotides match TRBD1. The CDR3 spans 16 residues. The germline CDR1 and CDR2 sequences are SQVTM and ANQGSEA. J gave up 6 bases and V 4 bases, and 14 bases lay outside the gene matches.

The V call is TRBV7-8, the J call TRBJ2-1; a weak D match, TRBD1 (6 bases). Deletions cut 2 bases from V and 4 bases from J, with 15 bases between. CDR3 length: 16 amino acids. Germline loops: CDR1 SGHVS, CDR2 FQNEAQ. The CDR3 protein is CASSLRSTGNYNEQFF. The DNA of the CDR3 is TGTGCCAGCAGCTTACGGTCTACAGGGAATTACAATGAGCAGTTCTTC.

This clonotype was detected many times. The CDR3 DNA reads TGCAGTGCTAGCAGCGGGTCTAGCACAGATACGCAGTATTTT. Its translation is CSASSGSSTDTQYF. V gene TRBV20-1 combines with J gene TRBJ2-3; D might be TRBD2 (6 bases). V was pared by 3 bases and J by 0 bases, with 10 bases between. CDR3 length: 14 amino acids. Per the germline V gene, CDR1 is DFQATT and CDR2 is SNEGSKA (reference sequence).

This clonotype was recorded a few times. J is TRBJ1-3 and V is TRBV27; weak D call: TRBD1 (5 bases). V lost 6 bases, J lost 0 bases, and 15 bases lay in between. Germline lookup yields CDR1 MNHEY and CDR2 SMNVEV (reference sequence). The CDR3 consists of 16 residues. The CDR3 protein is CASRKYRYPSGNTIYF. The DNA of the CDR3 is TGTGCCAGCAGAAAATACAGGTACCCCTCTGGAAACACCATATATTTT.

This clonotype has just a few counts. This CDR3 reads CASTPIGTGELFF. The CDR3 DNA reads TGTGCCAGCACCCCAATCGGTACCGGGGAGCTGTTTTTT. V usage is TRBV6-2 or TRBV6-3 and J usage is TRBJ2-2; no reliable D call. This CDR3 contains 13 residues. Germline values: CDR1 MNHEY, CDR2 SVGEGT. V lost 7 bases, J lost 5 bases, and 11 bases lay in between.

This clonotype was counted ten times or more. V and J are TRBV23-1 and TRBJ2-6; D unclear. TRBV23-1 is filed as an ORF, its function uncertain. The CDR3 contains 20 residues. V lost 2 bases, J lost 0 bases, and 20 bases lay in between. The CDR3 reads CASSQLKGHRRCSGANVLTF. DNA for the CDR3: TGCGCCAGCAGTCAACTCAAAGGGCACCGGCGATGCTCTGGGGCCAACGTCCTGACTTTC.

The J gene is TRBJ2-7, the V gene TRBV10-3, with 8 bases identical to TRBD1. The CDR3 has 20 amino acids. V trimming: 0 bases; J trimming: 0 bases; junction bases outside the gene matches: 16. Germline assignment: CDR1 ENHRY and CDR2 SYGVKD. The CDR3 nucleotides read TGTGCCATCAGTGAGTCGGCTAAGGACAGGGAATTTGTCTCCTCCTACGAGCAGTACTTC. This codes for CAISESAKDREFVSSYEQYF.

This clonotype was recorded a few times. The rearrangement uses TRBV4-3 and TRBJ2-5; a weak D match, TRBD2 (7 bases). The ends were cut back, 0 bases at V and 7 bases at J, with 18 bases in the middle. Germline V gene data show CDR1 as LGHNA and CDR2 as YSLEER. There are 16 residues in the CDR3. The CDR3 sequence: CASSQEGGLAPGTQYF. CDR3 in DNA: TGCGCCAGCAGCCAAGAGGGGGGGCTAGCGCCAGGGACCCAGTACTTC.

This clonotype was recorded a few times. The gene calls are TRBV5-1 and TRBJ2-3, with D possibly TRBD1 on 6 matching bases. The CDR3 is 15 amino acids. V was cut by 0 bases and J by 3 bases, with 11 bases left in between. Germline V gives CDR1 SGHRS, CDR2 YFSETQ. CDR3 in amino acids: CASSLVQGRTDTQYF. CDR3 in DNA: TGCGCCAGCAGCTTGGTACAGGGAAGGACAGATACGCAGTATTTT.

There are many counts of this clonotype. V is TRBV4-1 and J is TRBJ2-3; D tentatively fits TRBD1 or TRBD2 (5 bases each). This CDR3 spans 16 amino acids. Germline lookup yields CDR1 MGHRA and CDR2 YSYEKL. V lost 4 bases, J lost 0 bases, and 14 bases lay in between. The CDR3, as DNA: TGCGCCAGCAGCCTCGGGGCGGTTTCTAGCACAGATACGCAGTATTTT. The encoded protein is CASSLGAVSSTDTQYF.

This clonotype was counted between two and nine times. This chain connects TRBV5-1 to TRBJ1-1; D unclear. The CDR3 is 14 residues long. With 4 bases removed from V and 0 bases from J, the gap between germline ends came to 10 bases. CDR1 and CDR2 from the germline V gene are SGHRS and YFSETQ. The CDR3 loop reads CASSPAAMNTEAFF. For the CDR3, the DNA is TGCGCCAGCAGCCCGGCAGCCATGAACACTGAAGCTTTCTTT.

CDR3 nucleotides: TGTGCCAGCAGTGGGCTAGCGGGGGGCTTATACAATGAGCAGTTCTTC. Translating it yields CASSGLAGGLYNEQFF. The chain joins TRBV12-3 or TRBV12-4 to TRBJ2-1; 11 bases fit TRBD2. V shed 5 bases, J shed 4 bases, and the junction held 7 bases outside the gene matches. This CDR3 has 16 amino acids.

This clonotype appeared a few times. The genes are TRBV2 and TRBJ2-2; D is unclear. The V gene lost 3 bases and the J gene lost 1 base, with 9 bases spanning the gap. Germline values: CDR1 SNHLY, CDR2 FYNNEI. This CDR3 has 15 residues. The CDR3 DNA is TGTGCCAGCAGTGAGTCACCTCAGAACACCGGGGAGCTGTTTTTT. Its translation: CASSESPQNTGELFF.

This clonotype was seen a single time. The chain links TRBV6-1 to TRBJ2-7; possibly TRBD1 for D (6 bases). V lost 2 bases and J lost 5, with 13 bases in between. This CDR3 is 14 amino acids long. Germline CDR1 and CDR2: MNHNS and SASEGT. The CDR3 region has the DNA TGTGCCAGCAGTGAAAATTGGCAGGGGAACGAGCAGTACTTC. As protein: CASSENWQGNEQYF.

This clonotype has only a few counts. The genes are TRBV20-1 and TRBJ1-5; TRBD1 agrees at 7 bases. This CDR3 spans 14 amino acids. Germline V gives CDR1 DFQATT, CDR2 SNEGSKA (reference sequence). V shed 5 bases, J shed 1 base, and the junction held 5 bases outside the gene matches. Here the CDR3 DNA reads TGCAGTGCTTCGTCAGGGGGGAGCAATCAGCCCCAGCATTTT. This encodes CSASSGGSNQPQHF.

V and J are TRBV27 and TRBJ1-3, with no clear D. V shed 2 bases and J shed 2 bases, with 10 bases lying between them. CDR3 size: 15 residues. Germline V gene sequence: CDR1 MNHEY, CDR2 SMNVEV (reference sequence). The CDR3: CASSLIGVPGNTIYF. DNA of the CDR3: TGTGCCAGCAGTTTAATCGGGGTCCCTGGAAACACCATATATTTT.

This clonotype was detected a few times. The chain has TRBV5-1 and TRBJ1-4; 9 bases are a match to TRBD1. The CDR3 has 15 amino acids. Germline trimming cut 1 base from V and 7 bases from J; bases unmatched to any gene: 5. Germline V gives CDR1 SGHRS, CDR2 YFSETQ. The CDR3, as DNA: TGCGCCAGCAGCTTGTCCGGGACAGGGACTGAAAAACTGTTTTTT. Its translation is CASSLSGTGTEKLFF.